The clone carrying this T cell receptor (beta chain) was counted many times. Its antigen is unidentified. This specimen belongs to a study of T-cell reconstitution after alpha-beta-depleted transplantation in children. Study conclusions and caveats: Most T-cell counts and diversity one year after the transplant came from T cells that were newly produced. Alpha-beta T cells about two months after transplant reportedly derived from several hundred expanded graft clones. For some patients, TCRbeta diversity was high at day 60 because of recipient T cells and thymic progenitors that survived.

Preparing the TCRbeta library involved the use of unique molecular identifiers. A single record per CDR3 protein comes from TCRdb applying MiXCR to the PCR reads. The data show 100,000 to 130,000 distinct CDR3 sequences, with 5.5% to 7% seen just once and roughly 24% held by the top ten. Germline lookup yields CDR1 MDHEN and CDR2 SYDVKM. The CDR3 sequence is 13 residues long. Trimming shortened V by 8 bases and J by 2 bases, and 13 bases separated the two germline ends. This sequence was found in a male patient between 2 and 10 years old who had a stem cell transplant for acute lymphoblastic leukemia, so the T cells may come from the graft donor. The V gene is TRBV28, the J gene TRBJ2-7; D may match TRBD1 or TRBD2 (5 bases each). Here the sequenced sample was PBMCs, mostly from graft donor cells, taken 360 days after TCRalphabeta/CD19-depleted stem cell transplant. CDR3 region: CASLGTDTYEQYF. DNA of the CDR3: TGTGCCAGCCTTGGGACCGATACCTACGAGCAGTACTTC.